The clone carrying this TCR beta chain occurred many times. The data belong to a study of read filtering for tumor transcriptome and immune sequencing. With V trimmed by 0 bases and J by 4 bases, 4 bases remained unmatched. The CDR3 covers 14 residues. Germline V lookup: CDR1 DFQATT, CDR2 SNEGSKA (reference sequence). Molecular barcoded adaptors covering alpha/delta and beta/gamma chains were used on approximately 400 ng RNA. TCRdb processed the reads anew with MiXCR; each CDR3 protein has one entry. The sample consists of 75,000 to 95,000 distinct CDR3 sequences, more than 9% of them appearing once. This receptor was obtained from a donor aged 40 or over with multiple myeloma. The genes are TRBV20-1 and TRBJ2-5; 8 bases agree with TRBD1. Sequenced input: a population of CD138-negative cells sorted from bone marrow. The CDR3 loop reads CSARDPRGRETQYF. CDR3 coding DNA: TGCAGTGCTAGAGACCCCAGGGGGCGAGAGACCCAGTACTTC.